The 14 T cell receptor beta chains in this list originate from one sample, sequenced in a study of chemoradiotherapy in HPV16-positive cancers (dated by TCRdb to about 2022). Library preparation employed the immunoSEQ multiplex PCR assay. TCRdb's version of the immuneACCESS table is confined to in-frame rearrangements and falls short of the full clone set. An unresolved V gene accounts for under half of the shortfall where checked; the remainder is of unknown origin. The sample table holds some 2,200 clones, of which around 87% were seen once. Jointly, the top ten make up roughly 22% of the sample. This material consisted of tumor tissue, taken from a patient who underwent chemoradiotherapy. Receptors originate from a human donor with HPV-associated anogenital cancer.

V and J are TRBV10-3 and TRBJ2-2; D ambiguous. This CDR3 is 15 amino acids long. V dropped 2 bases and J dropped 0 bases, with 7 bases sitting between them. CDR1 and CDR2 (germline): ENHRY, SYGVKD. CDR3 nucleotides: TGTGCCATCAGTGAGAGGGAAGCGAACACCGGGGAGCTGTTTTTT. Translation: CAISEREANTGELFF.

This sequence joins TRBV4-1 and TRBJ1-4; D not resolved. The CDR3 runs to 16 residues. CDR1 MGHRA and CDR2 YSYEKL come from the germline V gene. Trimming removed 0 bases at V and 8 bases at J, with 16 bases between. CDR3 loop: CASSQDSPLYQEKLFF. The CDR3 DNA is TGCGCCAGCAGCCAAGATTCACCGCTCTACCAGGAAAAACTGTTTTTT.

This clone turned up a few times. V and J are TRBV6-5 and TRBJ1-2, with TRBD1 as a possible D gene (6 bases). There are 14 residues in the CDR3. The V end was cut by 2 bases, the J end by 8 bases, with 15 bases between. Germline values: CDR1 MNHEY, CDR2 SVGAGI. The CDR3: CASSYQGGKGGYTF. The CDR3 coding sequence is TGTGCCAGCAGTTACCAAGGGGGAAAAGGCGGCTACACCTTC.

The chain couples TRBV20-1 to TRBJ2-7; the match to TRBD1 covers 7 bases. The ends lost 7 bases at V and 6 bases at J; junction bases unmatched: 6. This CDR3 has 11 residues. The germline gives CDR1 DFQATT, CDR2 SNEGSKA (reference sequence). As DNA, the CDR3 is TGCAGTGTTCCACAGGGGTCCGAGCAGTACTTC. It codes for CSVPQGSEQYF.

This clone was seen only once. This rearrangement joins TRBV6-1 to TRBJ2-1, with unresolved D. The germline gives CDR1 MNHNS, CDR2 SASEGT. CDR3 size: 14 residues. V was clipped by 3 bases and J by 0 bases, with 6 bases between them. The CDR3 reads CASSDYPSYNEQFF. DNA for the CDR3: TGTGCCAGCAGTGACTACCCCTCCTACAATGAGCAGTTCTTC.

This clone is a singleton in its sample. The chain is built from TRBV7-2 and TRBJ1-5; D gene unclear. There are 14 residues in the CDR3. The germline V and J ends were trimmed by 1 base and 6 bases, with 10 bases remaining between them. Germline lookup yields CDR1 SGHTA and CDR2 FQGNSA. The CDR3 DNA reads TGTGCCAGCAGCTTAGAATATGTAGGTCAGCCCCAGCATTTT. Protein product: CASSLEYVGQPQHF.

The chain is built from TRBV7-6 and TRBJ2-7; 12 nucleotides match TRBD2. CDR3 length: 16 residues. V was clipped by 5 bases and J by 0 bases; unmatched bases: 5. Germline V gives CDR1 SGHVS, CDR2 FNYEAQ. The CDR3 reads CASSLTSGSTSYEQYF. DNA for the CDR3: TGTGCCAGCAGCCTGACTAGCGGGAGTACCTCCTACGAGCAGTACTTC. Complete variable domain (other parts from reference TRBV7-6 and TRBJ2-7): GAGVSQSPRYKVTKRGQDVALRCDPISGHVSLYWYRQALGQGPEFLTYFNYEAQQDKSGLPNDRFSAERPEGSISTLTIQRTEQRDSAMYRCASSLTSGSTSYEQYFGPGTRLTVT.

The V call is TRBV6-4, the J call TRBJ2-3; D unresolved. V was cut by 7 bases and J by 5 bases, with 19 bases left in between. The V gene's germline CDR1 is MRHNA and CDR2 SNTAGT. This CDR3 contains 15 residues. CDR3 nucleotide sequence: TGTGCCAGCACTCGTCCCGCCGTTGTGGTAGATACGCAGTATTTT. Protein sequence: CASTRPAVVVDTQYF.

The chain has TRBV28 and TRBJ2-5, with D perhaps matching TRBD1 or TRBD2 (6 bases each). The length of the CDR3 is 16 residues. Germline lookup yields CDR1 MDHEN and CDR2 SYDVKM. Trimming removed 6 bases at V and 8 bases at J, with 25 bases between. CDR3 protein: CASRPENRVRGGTQYF. CDR3 sequence (DNA): TGTGCCAGCAGACCTGAGAACAGGGTCCGGGGAGGAACCCAGTACTTC.

This clone was recorded only once. The J gene is TRBJ1-3, the V gene TRBV18; D unclear. The CDR3 sequence is 13 residues long. Trimming pared 3 bases from V and 9 bases from J, leaving 12 bases between. Germline CDR1 and CDR2: KGHSH and LQKENI. The CDR3 loop is CASSPVGESTIYF. In DNA, the CDR3 is TGTGCCAGCTCACCCGTGGGAGAAAGCACCATATATTTT.

This clone was seen a few times. Other DNA sequences in the same sample also yield this CDR3. The chain links TRBV5-1 to TRBJ2-7; weak D call: TRBD2 (5 bases). Per the germline V gene, CDR1 is SGHRS and CDR2 is YFSETQ. V shed 0 bases and J shed 1 base, with 8 bases lying between them. The CDR3 is made up of 14 amino acids. CDR3: CASSLGGESYEQYF. The CDR3 nucleotides read TGCGCCAGCAGCTTGGGTGGGGAGTCCTACGAGCAGTACTTC.

The V gene is TRBV7-9, the J gene TRBJ2-1; 7 positions agree with TRBD1. CDR1 and CDR2 from the germline V gene are SEHNR and FQNEAQ (reference sequence). This CDR3 comprises 14 residues. The junction had 5 bases not matched to a gene; V was cut back by 5 bases and J by 4 bases. In DNA form, the CDR3 reads TGTGCCAGCAGCGAGGGACAGACGTACAATGAGCAGTTCTTC. This encodes CASSEGQTYNEQFF.

By frequency in the sample, this clone is large. The chain employs TRBV6-1 and TRBJ2-7; 8 bases match TRBD2. Per germline, CDR1 MNHNS and CDR2 SASEGT. The CDR3 is 15 amino acids. J was trimmed by 2 bases and V by 8 bases; bases with no gene match: 11. The CDR3 region is CASSGGPYMTYEQYF. The CDR3 DNA follows: TGTGCCAGCTCGGGGGGGCCTTACATGACCTACGAGCAGTACTTC.

J is TRBJ2-5 and V is TRBV28; 9 positions agree with TRBD1. The germline V gene has CDR1 MDHEN and CDR2 SYDVKM. The CDR3 loop spans 17 amino acids. V lost 5 bases to trimming and J lost 6 bases; unmatched junction nucleotides: 16. CDR3 nucleotides: TGTGCCAGCAGTACGTATACCGGGGACAGGGAAACAAAGACCCAGTACTTC. Its translation: CASSTYTGDRETKTQYF.